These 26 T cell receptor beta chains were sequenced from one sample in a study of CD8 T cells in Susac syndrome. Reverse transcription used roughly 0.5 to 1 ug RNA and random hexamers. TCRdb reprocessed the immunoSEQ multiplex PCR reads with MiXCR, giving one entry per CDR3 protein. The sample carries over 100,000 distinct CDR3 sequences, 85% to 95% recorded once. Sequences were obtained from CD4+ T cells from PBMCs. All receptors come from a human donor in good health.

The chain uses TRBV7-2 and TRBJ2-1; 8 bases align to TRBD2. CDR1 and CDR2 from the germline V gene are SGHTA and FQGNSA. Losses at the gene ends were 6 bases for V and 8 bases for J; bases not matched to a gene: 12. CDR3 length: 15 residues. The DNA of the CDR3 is TGTGCCAGCAGTTTTACCCCGGGAGGGGGGTATGAGCAGTTCTTC. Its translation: CASSFTPGGGYEQFF. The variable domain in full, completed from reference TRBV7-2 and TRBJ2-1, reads GAGVSQSPSNKVTEKGKDVELRCDPISGHTALYWYRQSLGQGLEFLIYFQGNSAPDKSGLPSDRFSAERTGGSVSTLTIQRTQQEDSAVYLCASSFTPGGGYEQFFGPGTRLTVL.

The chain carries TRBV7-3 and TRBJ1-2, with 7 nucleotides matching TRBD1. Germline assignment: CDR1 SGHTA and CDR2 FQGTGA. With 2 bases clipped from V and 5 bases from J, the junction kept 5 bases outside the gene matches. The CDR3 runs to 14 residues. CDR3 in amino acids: CASSLQGGGYGYTF. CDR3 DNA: TGTGCCAGCAGCTTACAAGGGGGCGGGTATGGCTACACCTTC.

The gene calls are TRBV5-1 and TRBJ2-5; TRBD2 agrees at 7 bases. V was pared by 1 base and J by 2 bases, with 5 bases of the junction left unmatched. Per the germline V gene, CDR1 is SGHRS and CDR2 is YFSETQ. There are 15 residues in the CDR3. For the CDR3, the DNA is TGCGCCAGCAGCTTGCCCAGCGGGGTTCAAGAGACCCAGTACTTC. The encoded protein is CASSLPSGVQETQYF.

CDR3 residues: CASSQVFGSGTGELFF. The CDR3 bases are TGTGCCAGCAGCCAAGTATTCGGGAGTGGTACCGGGGAGCTGTTTTTT. The gene calls are TRBV4-2 and TRBJ2-2; a possible D gene is TRBD2 (6 bases). The V gene's germline CDR1 is LGHNA and CDR2 YNFKEQ. This CDR3 contains 16 residues. Trimming stripped 1 base from V and 5 bases from J, with 14 bases between.

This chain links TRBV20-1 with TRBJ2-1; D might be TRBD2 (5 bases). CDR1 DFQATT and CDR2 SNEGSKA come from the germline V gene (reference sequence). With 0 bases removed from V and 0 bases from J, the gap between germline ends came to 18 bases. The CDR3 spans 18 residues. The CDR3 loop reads CSARDHLSTGSSYNEQFF. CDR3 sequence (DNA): TGCAGTGCTAGAGATCATCTTAGCACGGGGAGCTCCTACAATGAGCAGTTCTTC.

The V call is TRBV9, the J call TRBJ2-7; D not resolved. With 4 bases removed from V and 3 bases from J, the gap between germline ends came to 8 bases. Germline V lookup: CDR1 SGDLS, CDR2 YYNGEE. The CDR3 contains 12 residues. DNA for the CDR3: TGTGCCAGCAGCATAGGCGGCTACGAGCAGTACTTC. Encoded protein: CASSIGGYEQYF.

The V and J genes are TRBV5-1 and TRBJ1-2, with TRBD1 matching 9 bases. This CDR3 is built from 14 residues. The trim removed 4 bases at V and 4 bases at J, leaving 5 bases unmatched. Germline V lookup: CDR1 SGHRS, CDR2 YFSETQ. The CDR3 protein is CASSPGTGSYGYTF. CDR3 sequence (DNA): TGCGCCAGCAGCCCAGGGACAGGGAGCTATGGCTACACCTTC.

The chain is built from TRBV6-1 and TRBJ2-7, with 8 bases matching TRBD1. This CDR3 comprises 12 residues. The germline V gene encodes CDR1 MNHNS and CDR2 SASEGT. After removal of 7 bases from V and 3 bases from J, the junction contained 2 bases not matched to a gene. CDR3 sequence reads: CASTGQGYEQYF. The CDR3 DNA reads TGTGCCAGCACCGGACAGGGCTACGAGCAGTACTTC.

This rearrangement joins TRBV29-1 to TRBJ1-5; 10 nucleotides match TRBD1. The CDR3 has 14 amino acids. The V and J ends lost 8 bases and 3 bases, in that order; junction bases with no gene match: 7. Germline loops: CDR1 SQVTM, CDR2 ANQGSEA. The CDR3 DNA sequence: TGCAGCTGCCGGGACAGGGGTATCAATCAGCCCCAGCATTTT. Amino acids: CSCRDRGINQPQHF.

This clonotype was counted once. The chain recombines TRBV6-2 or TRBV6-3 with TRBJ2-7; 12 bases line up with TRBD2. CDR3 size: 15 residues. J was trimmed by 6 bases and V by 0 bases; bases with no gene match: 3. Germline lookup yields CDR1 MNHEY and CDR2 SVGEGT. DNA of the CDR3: TGTGCCAGCAGTTACTCGACTAGCGGGGGAATCGAGCAGTACTTC. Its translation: CASSYSTSGGIEQYF.

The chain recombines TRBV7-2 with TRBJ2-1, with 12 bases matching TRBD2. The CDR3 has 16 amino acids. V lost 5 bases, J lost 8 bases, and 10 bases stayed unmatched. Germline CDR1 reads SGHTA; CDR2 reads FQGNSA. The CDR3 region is CASSRRLAGERYEQFF. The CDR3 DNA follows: TGTGCCAGCAGCCGACGACTAGCGGGGGAACGCTATGAGCAGTTCTTC.

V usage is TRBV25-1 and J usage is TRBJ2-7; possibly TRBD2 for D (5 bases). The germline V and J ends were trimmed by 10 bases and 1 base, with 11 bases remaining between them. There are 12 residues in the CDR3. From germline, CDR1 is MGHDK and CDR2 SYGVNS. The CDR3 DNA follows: TGTGCCACCGCCCGGGATTCCTACGAGCAGTACTTC. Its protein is CATARDSYEQYF.

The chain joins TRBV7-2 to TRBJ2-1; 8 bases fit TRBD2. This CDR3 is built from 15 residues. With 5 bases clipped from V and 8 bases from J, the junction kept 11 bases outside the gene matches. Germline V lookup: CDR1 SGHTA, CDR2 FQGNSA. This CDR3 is CASSQTSVKGHEQFF. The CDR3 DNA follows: TGTGCCAGCAGCCAGACTAGCGTCAAAGGGCATGAGCAGTTCTTC.

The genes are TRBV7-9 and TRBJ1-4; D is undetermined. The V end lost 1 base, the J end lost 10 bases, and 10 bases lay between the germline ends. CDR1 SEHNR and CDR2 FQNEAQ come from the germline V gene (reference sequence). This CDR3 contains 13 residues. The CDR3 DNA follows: TGTGCCAGCAGCTTAGGAGATATTGGAAAACTGTTTTTT. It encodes CASSLGDIGKLFF.

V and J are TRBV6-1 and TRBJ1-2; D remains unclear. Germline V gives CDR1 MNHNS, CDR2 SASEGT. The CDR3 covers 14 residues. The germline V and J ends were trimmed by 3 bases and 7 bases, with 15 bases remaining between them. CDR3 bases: TGTGCCAGCAGTGACAAGGGTCCCGCGTCTGGCTACACCTTC. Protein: CASSDKGPASGYTF.

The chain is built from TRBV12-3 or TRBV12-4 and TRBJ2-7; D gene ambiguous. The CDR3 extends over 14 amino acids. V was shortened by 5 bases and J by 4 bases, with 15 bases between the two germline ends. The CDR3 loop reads CASSPYSKWYEQYF. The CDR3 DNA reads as TGTGCCAGCAGTCCCTATTCCAAATGGTACGAGCAGTACTTC.

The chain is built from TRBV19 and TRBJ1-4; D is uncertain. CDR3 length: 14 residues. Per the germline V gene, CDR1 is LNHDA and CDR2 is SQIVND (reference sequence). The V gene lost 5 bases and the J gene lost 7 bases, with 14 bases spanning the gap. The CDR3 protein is CASSAGTTGEKLFF. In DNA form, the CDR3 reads TGTGCCAGTAGTGCGGGAACAACGGGTGAAAAACTGTTTTTT.

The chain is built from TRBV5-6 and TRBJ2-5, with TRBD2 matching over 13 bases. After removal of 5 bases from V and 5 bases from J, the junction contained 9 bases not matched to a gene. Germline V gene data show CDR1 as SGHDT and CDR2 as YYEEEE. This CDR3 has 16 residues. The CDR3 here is CASSFGTSGAWETQYF. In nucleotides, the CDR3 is TGTGCCAGCAGTTTTGGGACTAGCGGGGCGTGGGAGACCCAGTACTTC.

CDR3 nucleotide sequence: TGTGCCAGCACGCCTAGTAACACCGGGGAGCTGTTTTTT. Translating gives CASTPSNTGELFF. The rearrangement uses TRBV9 and TRBJ2-2; D is undetermined. Germline-derived CDR1 and CDR2 are SGDLS and YYNGEE. CDR3 length: 13 residues. Deletions cut 6 bases from V and 2 bases from J, with 8 bases between.

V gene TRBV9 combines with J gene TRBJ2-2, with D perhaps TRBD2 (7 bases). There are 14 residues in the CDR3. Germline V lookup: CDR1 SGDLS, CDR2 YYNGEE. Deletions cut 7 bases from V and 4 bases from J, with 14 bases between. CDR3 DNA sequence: TGTGCCAGCGGGGGGGGGCGGACCACCGGGGAGCTGTTTTTT. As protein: CASGGGRTTGELFF.

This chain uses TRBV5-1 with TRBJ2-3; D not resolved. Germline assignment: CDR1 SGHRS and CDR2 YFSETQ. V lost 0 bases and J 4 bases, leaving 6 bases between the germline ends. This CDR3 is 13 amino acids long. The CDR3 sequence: CASSLVKADTQYF. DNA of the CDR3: TGCGCCAGCAGCTTGGTAAAGGCAGATACGCAGTATTTT. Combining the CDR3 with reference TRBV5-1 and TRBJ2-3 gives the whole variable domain KAGVTQTPRYLIKTRGQQVTLSCSPISGHRSVSWYQQTPGQGLQFLFEYFSETQRNKGNFPGRFSGRQFSNSRSEMNVSTLELGDSALYLCASSLVKADTQYFGPGTRLTVL.

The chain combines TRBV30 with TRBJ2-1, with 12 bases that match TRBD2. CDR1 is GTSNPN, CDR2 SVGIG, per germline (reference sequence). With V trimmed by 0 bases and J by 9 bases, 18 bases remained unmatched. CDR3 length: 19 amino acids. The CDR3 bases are TGTGCCTGGAGTGTACGGAGGCTAGCGGGAGGGCCCGGGTACGGTGAGCAGTTCTTC. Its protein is CAWSVRRLAGGPGYGEQFF.

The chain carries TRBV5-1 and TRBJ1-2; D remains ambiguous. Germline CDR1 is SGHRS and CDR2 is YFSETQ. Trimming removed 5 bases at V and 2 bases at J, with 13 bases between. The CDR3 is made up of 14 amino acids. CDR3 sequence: CASSSHGVNYGYTF. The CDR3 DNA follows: TGCGCCAGCAGTTCCCACGGGGTGAACTATGGCTACACCTTC. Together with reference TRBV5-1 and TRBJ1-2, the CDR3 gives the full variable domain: KAGVTQTPRYLIKTRGQQVTLSCSPISGHRSVSWYQQTPGQGLQFLFEYFSETQRNKGNFPGRFSGRQFSNSRSEMNVSTLELGDSALYLCASSSHGVNYGYTFGSGTRLTVV.

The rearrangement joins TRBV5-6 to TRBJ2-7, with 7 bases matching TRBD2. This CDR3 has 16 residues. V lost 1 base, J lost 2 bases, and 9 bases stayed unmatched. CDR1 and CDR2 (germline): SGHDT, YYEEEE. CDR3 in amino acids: CASSLSGGRSTYEQYF. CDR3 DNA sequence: TGTGCCAGCAGCTTGAGTGGCGGGAGATCTACCTACGAGCAGTACTTC.

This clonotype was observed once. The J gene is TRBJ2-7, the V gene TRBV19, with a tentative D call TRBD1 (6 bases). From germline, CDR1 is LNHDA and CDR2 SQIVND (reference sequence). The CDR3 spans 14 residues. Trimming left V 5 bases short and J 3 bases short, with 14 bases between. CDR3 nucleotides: TGTGCCAGTAGTGTCGGGACATCGGGCTACGAGCAGTACTTC. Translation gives CASSVGTSGYEQYF.

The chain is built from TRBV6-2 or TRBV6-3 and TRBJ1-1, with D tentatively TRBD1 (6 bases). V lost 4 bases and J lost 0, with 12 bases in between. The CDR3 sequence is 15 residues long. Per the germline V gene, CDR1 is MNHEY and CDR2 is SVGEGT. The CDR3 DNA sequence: TGTGCCAGCAGTTCTGGGGGGCGCATGAACACTGAAGCTTTCTTT. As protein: CASSSGGRMNTEAFF.